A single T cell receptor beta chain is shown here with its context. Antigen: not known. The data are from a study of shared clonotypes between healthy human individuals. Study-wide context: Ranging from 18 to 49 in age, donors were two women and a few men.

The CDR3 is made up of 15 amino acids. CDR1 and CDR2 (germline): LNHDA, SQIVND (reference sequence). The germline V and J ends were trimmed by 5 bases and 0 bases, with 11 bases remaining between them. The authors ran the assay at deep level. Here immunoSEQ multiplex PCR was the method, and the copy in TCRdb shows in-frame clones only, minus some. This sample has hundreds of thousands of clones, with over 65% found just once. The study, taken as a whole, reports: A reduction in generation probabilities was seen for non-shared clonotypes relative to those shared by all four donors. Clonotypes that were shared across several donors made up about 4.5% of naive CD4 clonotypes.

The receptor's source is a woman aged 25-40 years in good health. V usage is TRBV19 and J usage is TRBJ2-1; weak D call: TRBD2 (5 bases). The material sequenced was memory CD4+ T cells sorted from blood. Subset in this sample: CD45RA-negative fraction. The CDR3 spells CASSWERSSYNEQFF. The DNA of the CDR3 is TGTGCCAGTAGTTGGGAGCGGAGCTCCTACAATGAGCAGTTCTTC.